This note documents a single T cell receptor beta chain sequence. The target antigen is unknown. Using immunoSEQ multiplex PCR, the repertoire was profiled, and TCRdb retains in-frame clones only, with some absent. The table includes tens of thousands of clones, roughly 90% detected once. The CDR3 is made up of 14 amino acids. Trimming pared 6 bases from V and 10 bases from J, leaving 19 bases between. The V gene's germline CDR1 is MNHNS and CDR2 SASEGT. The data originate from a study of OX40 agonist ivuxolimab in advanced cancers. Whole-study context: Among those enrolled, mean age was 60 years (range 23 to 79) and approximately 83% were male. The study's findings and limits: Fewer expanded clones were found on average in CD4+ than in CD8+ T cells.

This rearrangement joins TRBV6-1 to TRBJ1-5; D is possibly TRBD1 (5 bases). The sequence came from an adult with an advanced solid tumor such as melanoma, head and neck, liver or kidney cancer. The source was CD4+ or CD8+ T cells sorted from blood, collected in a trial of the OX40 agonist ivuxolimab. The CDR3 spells CASSPHGTEGPQHF. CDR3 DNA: TGTGCCAGCAGCCCGCATGGGACCGAAGGCCCCCAGCATTTT.